This paragraph covers one TCR beta chain sequence. The record originates from a study of cytomegalovirus exposure and HLA in healthy donors. The germline gives CDR1 MNHNY, CDR2 SVGAGI (reference sequence). CDR3 length equals 15 residues. Trimming cost V 5 bases and J 2 bases; bases outside gene matches: 7. The primer mix had 60 Vbeta and 13 Jbeta primers. Clones were read by immunoSEQ multiplex PCR, and TCRdb kept only the in-frame ones, dropping some. Of fewer than 60,000 clones listed, around three quarters were seen once; the top ten hold more than 3%. Material for sequencing was PBMCs. The origin of this receptor is a woman in her thirties or forties in good health and CMV-seropositive. V and J are TRBV6-6 and TRBJ1-1; 8 nucleotides match TRBD1. The CDR3, as DNA: TGTGCCAGCAGTCCAGACAGGGGAGGTAACACTGAAGCTTTCTTT. This encodes CASSPDRGGNTEAFF.